One T cell receptor (beta chain) is described in this entry. Antigen unknown. This entry comes from a study of T cell responses to AZD1222 COVID-19 vaccine. General observations from the study: Donors were largely white British and mainly female; clonal diversity was possibly underestimated. Epitopes outside B.1.351 and B.1.1.7 mutated regions reportedly drew nearly half of spike TCRs. Mapped onto spike, vaccine-associated CD4 TCRs spanned it and were dominant at 160-218 and 743-854.

Clones were read by immunoSEQ multiplex PCR, and TCRdb kept only the in-frame ones, dropping some. This table holds more than 100,000 clones, 92% found once. The CDR3 consists of 14 residues. Germline loops: CDR1 LNHDA, CDR2 SQIVND (reference sequence). Trimming left V 3 bases short and J 6 bases short, with 12 bases between. This TCR was sampled from an adult who received the AZD1222 COVID-19 vaccine. Here the sequenced sample was peripheral blood, taken 28 days after the second AZD1222 dose. J is TRBJ1-5 and V is TRBV19; the D gene is possibly TRBD1 (5 bases). CDR3 sequence reads: CASSIWQGGQPQHF. The CDR3 coding sequence is TGTGCCAGTAGTATTTGGCAGGGAGGTCAGCCCCAGCATTTT.